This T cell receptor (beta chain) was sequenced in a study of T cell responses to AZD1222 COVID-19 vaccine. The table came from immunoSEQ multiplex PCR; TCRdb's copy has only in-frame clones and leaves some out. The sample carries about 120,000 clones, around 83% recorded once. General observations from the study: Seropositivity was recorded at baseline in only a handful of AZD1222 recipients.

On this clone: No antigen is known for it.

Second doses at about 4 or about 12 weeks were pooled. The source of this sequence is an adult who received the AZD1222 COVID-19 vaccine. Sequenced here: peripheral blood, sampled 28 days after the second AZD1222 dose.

Here the CDR3 reads CASSIPAGTGSDQPQHF. The CDR3 DNA follows: TGTGCCAGTAGTATACCCGCAGGGACAGGGTCGGATCAGCCCCAGCATTTT. The genes are TRBV19 and TRBJ1-5; 9 nucleotides match TRBD1. The CDR3 has 17 amino acids. V lost 2 bases, J lost 5 bases, and 10 bases stayed unmatched. The germline gives CDR1 LNHDA, CDR2 SQIVND (reference sequence).